The rows below give T cell receptor beta chains drawn from one sample of a study of cytomegalovirus exposure and HLA in healthy donors. Only in-frame clones appear in the TCRdb table, and some are missing; sequencing was by immunoSEQ multiplex PCR. This sample has about 150,000 clones, with over 70% found just once. Sample: PBMCs. Receptors were obtained from a woman aged 40-49 years in good health and CMV-seronegative. Each CDR3 is given with its conserved first and last residue. D genes are given only for firm matches. Size values are once, few and many counts, or a class for expanded clones, and some rows have none.

V gene: TRBV28
CDR3 length: 14
J gene: TRBJ2-7
D gene: TRBD1
clone size: .
CDR3 DNA: TGTGCCAGCGGAAACATACAGGGGTGGTACGAGCAGTACTTC
CDR3 protein: CASGNIQGWYEQYF

V gene: TRBV28
CDR3 length: 15
J gene: TRBJ1-3
D gene: .
clone size: few
CDR3 DNA: TGTGCCAGCAGTTTGAGGGGAGGATCTGGAAACACCATATATTTT
CDR3 protein: CASSLRGGSGNTIYF

V gene: TRBV7-6
CDR3 length: 17
J gene: TRBJ1-4
D gene: TRBD1
clone size: .
CDR3 DNA: TGTGCCAGCAGCTTAGTACCGGACAGGGGGCGAAATGAAAAACTGTTTTTT
CDR3 protein: CASSLVPDRGRNEKLFF

V gene: TRBV30
CDR3 length: 15
J gene: TRBJ1-1
D gene: .
clone size: .
CDR3 DNA: TGTGCCTGGATGTCCCTCCGCCTATCGAACACTGAAGCTTTCTTT
CDR3 protein: CAWMSLRLSNTEAFF

V gene: TRBV7-9
CDR3 length: 17
J gene: TRBJ2-5
D gene: TRBD2
clone size: .
CDR3 DNA: TGTGCCAGCAGCTACCCGACTAGCGGGGGAATCCAAGAGACCCAGTACTTC
CDR3 protein: CASSYPTSGGIQETQYF

V gene: TRBV7-2
CDR3 length: 15
J gene: TRBJ1-4
D gene: TRBD1
clone size: .
CDR3 DNA: TGTGCCAGCAGCCAAGGGACAGTGCCTAATGAAAAACTGTTTTTT
CDR3 protein: CASSQGTVPNEKLFF

V gene: TRBV7-2
CDR3 length: 13
J gene: TRBJ2-7
D gene: .
clone size: .
CDR3 DNA: TGTGCCAGCAGCTTAGGGACAGTCTACGAGCAGTACTTC
CDR3 protein: CASSLGTVYEQYF

V gene: TRBV18
CDR3 length: 16
J gene: TRBJ1-2
D gene: TRBD1
clone size: once
CDR3 DNA: TGTGCCAGCTCAGCCGGCGGGACAGGGTTTAACTATGGCTACACCTTC
CDR3 protein: CASSAGGTGFNYGYTF

V gene: TRBV4-1
CDR3 length: 19
J gene: TRBJ2-3
D gene: TRBD2
clone size: .
CDR3 DNA: TGCGCCAGCAGCCAAGATCGCGGGACTAGCGGGAGACACACAGATACGCAGTATTTT
CDR3 protein: CASSQDRGTSGRHTDTQYF

V gene: TRBV7-8
CDR3 length: 14
J gene: TRBJ1-2
D gene: .
clone size: .
CDR3 DNA: TGTGCCAGCAGCTCGACCGGGACTCGCGGTGGCTACACCTTC
CDR3 protein: CASSSTGTRGGYTF

V gene: TRBV9
CDR3 length: 15
J gene: TRBJ2-7
D gene: TRBD1
clone size: once
CDR3 DNA: TGTGCCAGCAGCGTCGCAGGGGGCCTAACCTACGAGCAGTACTTC
CDR3 protein: CASSVAGGLTYEQYF

V gene: TRBV7-9
CDR3 length: 15
J gene: TRBJ1-6
D gene: .
clone size: .
CDR3 DNA: TGTGCCAGCAGCTTAGGGCCCCCTACGAGGTCACCCCTCCACTTT
CDR3 protein: CASSLGPPTRSPLHF

V gene: TRBV7-9
CDR3 length: 15
J gene: TRBJ2-2
D gene: TRBD2
clone size: .
CDR3 DNA: TGTGCCAGCAGCTTTGGCGGGGGAGGTACCGGGGAGCTGTTTTTT
CDR3 protein: CASSFGGGGTGELFF

V gene: TRBV6-5
CDR3 length: 16
J gene: TRBJ1-5
D gene: .
clone size: .
CDR3 DNA: TGTGCCAGCAGTTATTCCTACAGGGATAGCAATCAGCCCCAGCATTTT
CDR3 protein: CASSYSYRDSNQPQHF

V gene: TRBV4-1
CDR3 length: 15
J gene: TRBJ1-1
D gene: .
clone size: .
CDR3 DNA: TGCGCCAGCAGCCCATTTAACAGGAAAGACACTGAAGCTTTCTTT
CDR3 protein: CASSPFNRKDTEAFF

V gene: TRBV5-1
CDR3 length: 15
J gene: TRBJ1-6
D gene: TRBD1
clone size: .
CDR3 DNA: TGCGCCAGCAGGGTCGGGACAGCAGATAATTCACCCCTCCACTTT
CDR3 protein: CASRVGTADNSPLHF

V gene: TRBV29-1
CDR3 length: 15
J gene: TRBJ2-1
D gene: .
clone size: .
CDR3 DNA: TGCAGCGTCTCAAGAAGACAGAGCTCCTACAATGAGCAGTTCTTC
CDR3 protein: CSVSRRQSSYNEQFF

V gene: TRBV18
CDR3 length: 14
J gene: TRBJ1-2
D gene: TRBD1
clone size: .
CDR3 DNA: TGTGCCAGCTCACCAGAACGACAGGGGTATGGCTACACCTTC
CDR3 protein: CASSPERQGYGYTF

V gene: TRBV29-1
CDR3 length: 12
J gene: TRBJ1-2
D gene: .
clone size: .
CDR3 DNA: TGCAGCGCGACGGGAGGGAACTATGGCTACACCTTC
CDR3 protein: CSATGGNYGYTF

V gene: TRBV4-2
CDR3 length: 15
J gene: TRBJ1-6
D gene: TRBD1
clone size: .
CDR3 DNA: TGTGCCAGCAGCCAAACCGGGACAGGGAATTCACCCCTCCACTTT
CDR3 protein: CASSQTGTGNSPLHF

V gene: TRBV29-1
CDR3 length: 14
J gene: TRBJ1-4
D gene: TRBD1
clone size: .
CDR3 DNA: TGCAGCGTAGCAAGACAGGGGACTAATGAAAAACTGTTTTTT
CDR3 protein: CSVARQGTNEKLFF

V gene: TRBV18
CDR3 length: 18
J gene: TRBJ1-6
D gene: .
clone size: once
CDR3 DNA: TGTGCCAGCTCATCTCAAGGGAGGGGGGGAACGATAGATTCACCCCTCCACTTT
CDR3 protein: CASSSQGRGGTIDSPLHF

V gene: TRBV6-5
CDR3 length: 14
J gene: TRBJ1-1
D gene: .
clone size: .
CDR3 DNA: TGTGCCAGCAGCCTGGAAGGCGGGGGAACTGAAGCTTTCTTT
CDR3 protein: CASSLEGGGTEAFF

V gene: TRBV13
CDR3 length: 14
J gene: TRBJ1-6
D gene: .
clone size: .
CDR3 DNA: TGTGCCAGCAGCTCGACAGGAAATAATTCACCCCTCCACTTT
CDR3 protein: CASSSTGNNSPLHF

V gene: TRBV7-9
CDR3 length: 15
J gene: TRBJ1-2
D gene: TRBD1
clone size: .
CDR3 DNA: TGTGCCAGCAGCTTATGGGACAGCACTAACTATGGCTACACCTTC
CDR3 protein: CASSLWDSTNYGYTF

V gene: TRBV7-2
CDR3 length: 14
J gene: TRBJ2-3
D gene: .
clone size: .
CDR3 DNA: TGTGCCAGCAGCTCCTACAGGGGAGGAGATACGCAGTATTTT
CDR3 protein: CASSSYRGGDTQYF

V gene: TRBV2
CDR3 length: 12
J gene: TRBJ1-4
D gene: .
clone size: .
CDR3 DNA: TGTGCCAGCAGTGGCTGGGACTGTAAACTGTTTTTT
CDR3 protein: CASSGWDCKLFF

V gene: TRBV19
CDR3 length: 15
J gene: TRBJ2-1
D gene: TRBD1
clone size: .
CDR3 DNA: TGTGCCAGTAGTATACAGTCAGGACAGGGCTATGAGCAGTTCTTC
CDR3 protein: CASSIQSGQGYEQFF

V gene: TRBV19
CDR3 length: 13
J gene: TRBJ1-4
D gene: .
clone size: .
CDR3 DNA: TGTGCCACCCAGGGCAGACTTAATGAAAAACTGTTTTTT
CDR3 protein: CATQGRLNEKLFF

V gene: TRBV4-1
CDR3 length: 15
J gene: TRBJ2-4
D gene: .
clone size: .
CDR3 DNA: TGCGCCAGCAGCGAGCTAGGCCTAGCCAAAAACATTCAGTACTTC
CDR3 protein: CASSELGLAKNIQYF